Listed here is a single T cell receptor (beta chain). Per the authors' pipeline: Estimates of nucleated cell counts were drawn from the amplification of reference gene primers. Here immunoSEQ multiplex PCR was the method, and the copy in TCRdb shows in-frame clones only, minus some. V, J and clone size derive from that table, while D and trimming were established from the DNA sequence. The sample has fewer than 20,000 clones, roughly nine tenths seen once. The record originates from a study of blood T cell repertoires in COVID-19. Study summary: Spain, Italy and the United States supplied samples that represented acute and convalescent COVID-19.

This clonotype was obtained from a man aged 60 to 75 with acute or convalescent COVID-19. Sequenced sample: peripheral blood.

The CDR3 bases are TGTGCCAGCAGCTATTTCCGGAGGACTAGCGGGGCGAGCACAGATACGCAGTATTTT. Amino acid sequence: CASSYFRRTSGASTDTQYF. The gene calls are TRBV5-4 and TRBJ2-3; 12 nucleotides agree with TRBD2. V lost 3 bases to trimming and J lost 0 bases; unmatched junction nucleotides: 11. CDR1 and CDR2 from the germline V gene are SGHNT and YYREEE (reference sequence). The CDR3 totals 19 residues.